Presented here are 9 T cell receptor beta chains from one specimen sequenced in a study of T cell responses to AZD1222 COVID-19 vaccine. Libraries were prepared by immunoSEQ multiplex PCR; TCRdb keeps only in-frame clonotypes and omits some of them. The sample lists fewer than 200,000 clones; roughly 92% were seen once. Sample: peripheral blood, taken 28 days after the second AZD1222 dose. These TCRs come from an adult who received the AZD1222 COVID-19 vaccine.

The chain links TRBV24-1 to TRBJ2-1, with 7 bases lining up with TRBD1. The germline V gene has CDR1 KGHDR and CDR2 SFDVKD. This CDR3 spans 15 amino acids. V lost 3 bases and J lost 4; bases outside the gene matches: 5. CDR3 coding DNA: TGTGCCACCAGTGATGTAGGGGGCAGGTACAATGAGCAGTTCTTC. Translation gives CATSDVGGRYNEQFF.

The chain carries TRBV9 and TRBJ2-3; D is ambiguous. CDR1 is SGDLS, CDR2 YYNGEE, per germline. The CDR3 covers 12 residues. V shed 4 bases and J shed 6 bases, with 9 bases lying between them. The CDR3 sequence: CASSRLTDTQYF. The CDR3 region has the DNA TGTGCCAGCAGCCGTCTGACCGATACGCAGTATTTT. Combining the CDR3 with reference TRBV9 and TRBJ2-3 gives the whole variable domain DSGVTQTPKHLITATGQRVTLRCSPRSGDLSVYWYQQSLDQGLQFLIQYYNGEERAKGNILERFSAQQFPDLHSELNLSSLELGDSALYFCASSRLTDTQYFGPGTRLTVL.

The genes are TRBV27 and TRBJ2-7, with TRBD2 matching 10 bases. The germline CDR1 and CDR2 sequences are MNHEY and SMNVEV (reference sequence). This CDR3 comprises 14 residues. V was pared by 6 bases and J by 4 bases, with 6 bases of the junction left unmatched. CDR3 nucleotide sequence: TGTGCCAGCAGCTTTACTAGCGGGGATTACGAGCAGTACTTC. Translated: CASSFTSGDYEQYF.

The chain is built from TRBV6-5 and TRBJ2-1, with TRBD2 identical over 12 bases. The V gene end was trimmed by 6 bases and the J gene end by 7 bases; junction bases not matched to a gene: 4. The CDR3 consists of 14 residues. Looked up from germline, CDR1 is MNHEY and CDR2 is SVGAGI. CDR3 protein: CASSLAGGPNEQFF. The CDR3 DNA reads TGTGCCAGCAGCCTAGCGGGGGGGCCAAATGAGCAGTTCTTC.

This chain uses TRBV27 with TRBJ2-7; a possible D gene is TRBD1 (6 bases). This CDR3 region has 13 residues. The V gene lost 4 bases and the J gene lost 5 bases, with 12 bases spanning the gap. Germline CDR1 reads MNHEY; CDR2 reads SMNVEV (reference sequence). In nucleotides, the CDR3 is TGTGCCAGCAGTTCCTTGGACAGAGACGAGCAGTACTTC. Its translation: CASSSLDRDEQYF.

CDR3 amino acids: CASSQIGAGDYGYTF. CDR3 nucleotides: TGTGCCAGCAGTCAAATCGGGGCTGGAGACTATGGCTACACCTTC. This chain connects TRBV19 to TRBJ1-2, with D perhaps TRBD1 (5 bases). The V gene lost 9 bases and the J gene lost 3 bases, with 20 bases spanning the gap. The CDR3 length is 15 residues. Germline CDR1 and CDR2: LNHDA and SQIVND (reference sequence).

This rearrangement joins TRBV10-3 to TRBJ1-2; 7 positions agree with TRBD1. V trimming: 2 bases; J trimming: 7 bases; junction bases outside the gene matches: 13. This CDR3 has 16 amino acids. Germline V gives CDR1 ENHRY, CDR2 SYGVKD. This CDR3 reads CAISETGQAKAGGYTF. The CDR3 DNA reads as TGTGCCATCAGTGAGACAGGACAGGCAAAGGCGGGTGGCTACACCTTC.

J is TRBJ1-2 and V is TRBV5-4, with D perhaps matching TRBD1 (5 bases). The V end was cut by 3 bases, the J end by 6 bases, with 12 bases between. This CDR3 region has 13 residues. Germline V gene data show CDR1 as SGHNT and CDR2 as YYREEE (reference sequence). The CDR3 spells CASSWGYGDGYTF. CDR3 coding DNA: TGTGCCAGCAGCTGGGGGTATGGGGATGGCTACACCTTC.

The V and J genes are TRBV7-9 and TRBJ1-2; possible D gene TRBD1, 6 bases. Trimming left V 2 bases short and J 4 bases short, with 14 bases between. Germline CDR1 is SEHNR and CDR2 is FQNEAQ (reference sequence). The CDR3 length is 15 residues. The CDR3 sequence is CASSLSGALIYGYTF. DNA for the CDR3: TGTGCCAGCAGCTTATCGGGGGCGCTTATCTATGGCTACACCTTC. The whole variable domain, remainder taken from reference TRBV7-9 and TRBJ1-2, is DTGVSQNPRHKITKRGQNVTFRCDPISEHNRLYWYRQTLGQGPEFLTYFQNEAQLEKSRLLSDRFSAERPKGSFSTLEIQRTEQGDSAMYLCASSLSGALIYGYTFGSGTRLTVV.